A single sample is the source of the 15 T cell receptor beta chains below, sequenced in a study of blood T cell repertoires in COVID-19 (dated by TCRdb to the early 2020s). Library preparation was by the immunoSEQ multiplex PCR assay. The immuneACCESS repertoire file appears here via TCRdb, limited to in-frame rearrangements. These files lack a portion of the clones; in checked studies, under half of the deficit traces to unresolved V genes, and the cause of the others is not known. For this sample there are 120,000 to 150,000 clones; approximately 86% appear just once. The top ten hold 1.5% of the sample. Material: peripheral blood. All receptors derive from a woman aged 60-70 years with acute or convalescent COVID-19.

In DNA, the CDR3 is TGTGCCAGCAGTGAACAGGGCAATGAGCAGTTCTTC. Translating gives CASSEQGNEQFF. The J gene is TRBJ2-1, the V gene TRBV27, with TRBD1 as a possible D gene (6 bases). Trimming cost V 5 bases and J 6 bases, with 8 bases left between them. The length of the CDR3 is 12 residues. Germline V gene data show CDR1 as MNHEY and CDR2 as SMNVEV (reference sequence).

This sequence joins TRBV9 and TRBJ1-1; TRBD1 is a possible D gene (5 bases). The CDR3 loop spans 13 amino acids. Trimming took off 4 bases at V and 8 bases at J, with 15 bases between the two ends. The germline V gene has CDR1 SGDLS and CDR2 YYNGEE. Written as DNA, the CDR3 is TGTGCCAGCAGCCCTATCCGGGGGACCGAAGCTTTCTTT. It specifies CASSPIRGTEAFF.

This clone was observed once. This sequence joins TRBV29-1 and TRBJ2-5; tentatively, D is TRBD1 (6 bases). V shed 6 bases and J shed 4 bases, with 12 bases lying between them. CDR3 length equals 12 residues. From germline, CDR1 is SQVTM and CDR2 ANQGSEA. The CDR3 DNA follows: TGCAGCGTAGGGGACACGGGAGAGACCCAGTACTTC. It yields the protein CSVGDTGETQYF.

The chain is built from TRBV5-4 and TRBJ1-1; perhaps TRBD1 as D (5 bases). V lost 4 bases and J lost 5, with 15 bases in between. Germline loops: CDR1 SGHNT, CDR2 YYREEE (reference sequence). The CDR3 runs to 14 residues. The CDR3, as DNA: TGTGCCAGCAGCCCAGGGACCGGGGGGACTGAAGCTTTCTTT. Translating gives CASSPGTGGTEAFF. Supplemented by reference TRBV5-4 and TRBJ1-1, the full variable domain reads ETGVTQSPTHLIKTRGQQVTLRCSSQSGHNTVSWYQQALGQGPQFIFQYYREEENGRGNFPPRFSGLQFPNYSSELNVNALELDDSALYLCASSPGTGGTEAFFGQGTRLTVV.

CDR3 bases: TGTGCCAGCAGCTTAGCGACACTCACCGGGGAGCTGTTTTTT. Protein product: CASSLATLTGELFF. V usage is TRBV7-2 and J usage is TRBJ2-2; D gene uncertain. Between the trimmed V and J ends, which lost 0 bases and 4 bases, there was a span of 6 bases. The CDR3 loop spans 14 amino acids. Germline CDR1 and CDR2: SGHTA and FQGNSA.

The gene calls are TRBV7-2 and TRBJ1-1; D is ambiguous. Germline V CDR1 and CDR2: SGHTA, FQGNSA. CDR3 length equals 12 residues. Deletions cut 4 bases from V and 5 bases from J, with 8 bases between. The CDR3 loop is CASSSPPTEAFF. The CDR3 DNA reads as TGTGCCAGCAGCTCTCCCCCTACTGAAGCTTTCTTT.

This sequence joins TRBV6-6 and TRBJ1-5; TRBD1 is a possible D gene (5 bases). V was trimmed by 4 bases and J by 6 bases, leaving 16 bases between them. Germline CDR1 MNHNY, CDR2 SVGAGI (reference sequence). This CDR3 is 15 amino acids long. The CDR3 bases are TGTGCCAGCAGTTCCCAGCAGGGCAAGATTCAGCCCCAGCATTTT. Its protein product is CASSSQQGKIQPQHF.

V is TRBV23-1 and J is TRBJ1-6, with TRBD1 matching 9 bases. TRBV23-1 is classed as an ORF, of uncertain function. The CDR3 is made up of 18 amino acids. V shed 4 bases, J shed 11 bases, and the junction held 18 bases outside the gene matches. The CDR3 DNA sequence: TGCGCCAGCAGTCGGGGGGGAGGACAGGGGACCCGTAGTCCACCCCTCCACTTT. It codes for CASSRGGGQGTRSPPLHF.

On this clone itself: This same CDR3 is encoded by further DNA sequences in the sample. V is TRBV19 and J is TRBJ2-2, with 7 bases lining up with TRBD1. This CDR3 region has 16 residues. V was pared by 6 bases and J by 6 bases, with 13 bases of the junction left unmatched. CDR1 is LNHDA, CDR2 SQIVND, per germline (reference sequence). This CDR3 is CASSSRQGRESGELFF. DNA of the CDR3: TGTGCCAGTAGCTCCAGACAGGGTAGAGAGTCCGGGGAGCTGTTTTTT.

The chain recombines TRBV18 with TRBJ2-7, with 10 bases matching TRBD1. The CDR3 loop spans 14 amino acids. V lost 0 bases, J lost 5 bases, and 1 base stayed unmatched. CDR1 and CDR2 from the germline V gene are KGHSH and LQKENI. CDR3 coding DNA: TGTGCCAGCTCACCACCGGACAGGGGGGACGAGCAGTACTTC. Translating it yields CASSPPDRGDEQYF.

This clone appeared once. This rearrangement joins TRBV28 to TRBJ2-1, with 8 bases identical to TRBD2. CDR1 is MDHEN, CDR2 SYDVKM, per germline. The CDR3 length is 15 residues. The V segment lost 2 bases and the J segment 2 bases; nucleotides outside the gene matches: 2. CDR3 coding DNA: TGTGCCAGCAGTTTAACGGGGGGGACCTACAATGAGCAGTTCTTC. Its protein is CASSLTGGTYNEQFF.

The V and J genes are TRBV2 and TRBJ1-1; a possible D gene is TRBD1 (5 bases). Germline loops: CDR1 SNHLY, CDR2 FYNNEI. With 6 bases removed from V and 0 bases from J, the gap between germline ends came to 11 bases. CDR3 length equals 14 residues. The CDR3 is CASRQENMNTEAFF. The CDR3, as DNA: TGTGCCAGCAGACAGGAAAACATGAACACTGAAGCTTTCTTT.

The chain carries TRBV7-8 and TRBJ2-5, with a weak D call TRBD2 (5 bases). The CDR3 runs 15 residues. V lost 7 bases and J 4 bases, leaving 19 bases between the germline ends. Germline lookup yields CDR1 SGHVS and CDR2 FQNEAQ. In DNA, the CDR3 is TGTGCCAGCAAAACGCGGCGGGTTGTAGGAGAGACCCAGTACTTC. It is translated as CASKTRRVVGETQYF.

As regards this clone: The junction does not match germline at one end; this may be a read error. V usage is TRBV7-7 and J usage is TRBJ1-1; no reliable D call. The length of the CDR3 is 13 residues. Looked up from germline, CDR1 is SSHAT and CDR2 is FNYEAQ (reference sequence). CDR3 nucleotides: TGTGCTAGCAGCCCCGACACCTTCACTGAAGCTTTCTTT. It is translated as CASSPDTFTEAFF. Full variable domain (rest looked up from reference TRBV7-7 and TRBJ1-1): GAGVSQSPRYKVTKRGQDVTLRCDPISSHATLYWYQQALGQGPEFLTYFNYEAQPDKSGLPSDRFSAERPEGSISTLTIQRTEQRDSAMYRCASSPDTFTEAFFGQGTRLTVV.

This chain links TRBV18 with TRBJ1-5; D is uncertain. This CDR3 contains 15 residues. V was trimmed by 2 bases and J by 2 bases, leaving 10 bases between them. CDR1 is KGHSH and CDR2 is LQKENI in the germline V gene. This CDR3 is CASSPTGNRNQPQHF. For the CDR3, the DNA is TGTGCCAGCTCACCAACGGGAAATCGCAATCAGCCCCAGCATTTT.